This passage covers 17 T cell receptor beta chains from one sample sequenced in a study of beta chain features in type 1 diabetes. Since all of the isolated RNA was reverse transcribed, expressed TCRB transcripts were what got sequenced. This table comes from immunoSEQ multiplex PCR, and its TCRdb copy is limited to in-frame clones, with some not included. This table has approximately 470,000 clones, 30% appearing once. Sequencing was performed on naive CD4+ T cells from blood. The receptors were sampled from a man younger than 35 in good health.

This chain joins TRBV7-3 and TRBJ1-4, with 7 nucleotides matching TRBD1. Germline V CDR1 and CDR2: SGHTA, FQGTGA. The V and J ends lost 3 bases and 7 bases, in that order; junction bases with no gene match: 5. The CDR3 is 14 residues long. The CDR3 spells CASSLTGSGEKLFF. The CDR3 DNA reads as TGTGCCAGCAGCTTGACAGGGTCGGGTGAAAAACTGTTTTTT.

The chain combines TRBV5-1 with TRBJ2-6; D gene uncertain. The CDR3 runs 14 residues. Trimming removed 7 bases from V and 0 bases from J, with 8 bases in between. Germline CDR1 SGHRS, CDR2 YFSETQ. CDR3 in DNA: TGCGCCAGCGGAGAGACCTCTGGGGCCAACGTCCTGACTTTC. This translates into CASGETSGANVLTF.

The chain combines TRBV23-1 with TRBJ2-1; 11 bases align to TRBD2. TRBV23-1 is given ORF status, its function remaining uncertain. The junction had 16 bases not matched to a gene; V was cut back by 4 bases and J by 5 bases. The CDR3 totals 19 residues. CDR3 coding DNA: TGCGCCAGCAGTCCCCAGACCAACCCGACTAGCGGGGTCAACAATGAGCAGTTCTTC. Protein sequence: CASSPQTNPTSGVNNEQFF.

A few counts support this clone. For the CDR3, the DNA is TGTGCCAGCAGCTCAGGGACCTGGGGGAACGAGCAGTACTTC. Its protein product is CASSSGTWGNEQYF. This chain links TRBV6-5 with TRBJ2-7; D possibly uses TRBD1 or TRBD2 (5 bases each). V was clipped by 6 bases and J by 5 bases, with 17 bases between them. The CDR3 covers 14 residues. The germline V gene encodes CDR1 MNHEY and CDR2 SVGAGI.

This clone was found a few times. V gene TRBV9 combines with J gene TRBJ2-1, with 8 positions matching TRBD1. The CDR3 extends over 15 amino acids. J gave up 6 bases and V 0 bases, and 5 bases lay outside the gene matches. Germline V gene sequence: CDR1 SGDLS, CDR2 YYNGEE. The CDR3 sequence: CASSVGGRGLNEQFF. CDR3 DNA: TGTGCCAGCAGCGTAGGCGGCAGGGGGCTCAATGAGCAGTTCTTC. Complete variable domain (other parts from reference TRBV9 and TRBJ2-1): DSGVTQTPKHLITATGQRVTLRCSPRSGDLSVYWYQQSLDQGLQFLIQYYNGEERAKGNILERFSAQQFPDLHSELNLSSLELGDSALYFCASSVGGRGLNEQFFGPGTRLTVL.

This chain joins TRBV2 and TRBJ2-7; 8 bases fit TRBD1. The CDR3 runs 15 residues. CDR1 is SNHLY, CDR2 FYNNEI, per germline. V lost 6 bases and J lost 4; bases outside the gene matches: 11. CDR3 region: CASRPQGVFKYEQYF. CDR3 sequence (DNA): TGTGCCAGCAGGCCACAGGGGGTGTTTAAATACGAGCAGTACTTC.

In its sample, this clone was seen a few times. This chain connects TRBV27 to TRBJ2-3; 9 nucleotides match TRBD1. CDR1 and CDR2 (germline): MNHEY, SMNVEV (reference sequence). This CDR3 has 16 amino acids. J was trimmed by 1 base and V by 5 bases; bases with no gene match: 7. CDR3 amino acids: CASSTTTGGGTDTQYF. CDR3 nucleotide sequence: TGTGCCAGCAGTACCACGACAGGGGGTGGCACAGATACGCAGTATTTT.

This clone occurred a few times. The rearrangement uses TRBV7-2 and TRBJ2-7, with D perhaps matching TRBD2 (6 bases). V shed 3 bases and J shed 4 bases, with 13 bases lying between them. The CDR3 consists of 14 residues. Germline CDR1 SGHTA, CDR2 FQGNSA. Here the CDR3 reads CASSLDRRGYEQYF. CDR3 in DNA: TGTGCCAGCAGCTTGGATCGCCGGGGGTACGAGCAGTACTTC.

This clone was seen more than once but under ten times. This CDR3 is also generated by other DNA sequences in the sample. This chain joins TRBV30 and TRBJ2-1; maybe TRBD1 (6 bases). V lost 3 bases, J lost 2 bases, and 8 bases lay in between. The CDR3 runs to 13 residues. CDR1 and CDR2 (germline): GTSNPN, SVGIG (reference sequence). The CDR3 DNA is TGTGCCTGGAGCAGGGGCACCTACAATGAGCAGTTCTTC. This sequence encodes CAWSRGTYNEQFF.

The DNA for the CDR3 is TGCGCCAGCAGCCAAGCCCTAGCGGGAGCTTCCGGGGAGCTGTTTTTT. Amino acid sequence: CASSQALAGASGELFF. The chain uses TRBV4-1 and TRBJ2-2; 10 bases align to TRBD2. Germline trimming cut 1 base from V and 6 bases from J; bases unmatched to any gene: 5. The CDR3 has 16 amino acids. Germline lookup yields CDR1 MGHRA and CDR2 YSYEKL.

V and J are TRBV28 and TRBJ2-1; D is possibly TRBD2 (6 bases). The CDR3 length is 14 residues. Trimming stripped 9 bases from V and 4 bases from J, with 16 bases between. Per the germline V gene, CDR1 is MDHEN and CDR2 is SYDVKM. The CDR3 region has the DNA TGTGCCAGTTATCCGGGACTGACGTACAATGAGCAGTTCTTC. Amino acid sequence: CASYPGLTYNEQFF. Using reference TRBV28 and TRBJ2-1 for the parts outside the CDR3, the full variable domain is DVKVTQSSRYLVKRTGEKVFLECVQDMDHENMFWYRQDPGLGLRLIYFSYDVKMKEKGDIPEGYSVSREKKERFSLILESASTNQTSMYLCASYPGLTYNEQFFGPGTRLTVL.

There are a few counts of this clone. V is TRBV5-6 and J is TRBJ2-1, with 7 bases lining up with TRBD2. The CDR3 length is 14 residues. The germline gives CDR1 SGHDT, CDR2 YYEEEE. Germline trimming cut 4 bases from V and 4 bases from J; bases unmatched to any gene: 5. In DNA form, the CDR3 reads TGTGCCAGCAGCCAAAGGACTAGTTACAATGAGCAGTTCTTC. It specifies CASSQRTSYNEQFF.

The chain recombines TRBV5-1 with TRBJ2-7, with no clear D. In germline, CDR1 is SGHRS, CDR2 YFSETQ. Trimming removed 4 bases from V and 7 bases from J, with 9 bases in between. This CDR3 comprises 11 residues. The CDR3 loop reads CASSRSVEQYF. CDR3 in DNA: TGCGCCAGCAGCCGTTCGGTAGAGCAGTACTTC.

This chain links TRBV29-1 with TRBJ2-7; TRBD1 aligns across 7 bases. The length of the CDR3 is 13 residues. J was trimmed by 5 bases and V by 4 bases; bases with no gene match: 8. CDR1 and CDR2 (germline): SQVTM, ANQGSEA. The CDR3 nucleotides read TGCAGCGTTGTGCCAGGGGGTCCCAACGAGCAGTACTTC. Protein sequence: CSVVPGGPNEQYF.

The chain uses TRBV5-1 and TRBJ2-7; D is perhaps TRBD2 (6 bases). Trimming took off 7 bases at V and 3 bases at J, with 11 bases between the two ends. From germline, CDR1 is SGHRS and CDR2 YFSETQ. This CDR3 is 12 amino acids long. The CDR3 loop is CASGDSFYEQYF. As DNA, the CDR3 is TGCGCCAGCGGGGACTCCTTCTACGAGCAGTACTTC.

This chain links TRBV23-1 with TRBJ2-7; no reliable D call. TRBV23-1 qualifies as an ORF whose function is uncertain. This CDR3 region has 12 residues. V was shortened by 7 bases and J by 3 bases, with 10 bases between the two germline ends. CDR3 in amino acids: CASTGGCYEQYF. CDR3 DNA sequence: TGCGCCAGCACGGGCGGCTGCTACGAGCAGTACTTC.

The chain has TRBV2 and TRBJ2-7, with TRBD2 matching over 11 bases. With V trimmed by 3 bases and J by 3 bases, 7 bases remained unmatched. The CDR3 contains 16 residues. Germline V lookup: CDR1 SNHLY, CDR2 FYNNEI. This chain's CDR3 is CASSDYGLAGFYEQYF. The CDR3 DNA reads as TGTGCCAGCAGTGACTACGGACTAGCGGGTTTCTACGAGCAGTACTTC. Supplemented by reference TRBV2 and TRBJ2-7, the full variable domain reads EPEVTQTPSHQVTQMGQEVILRCVPISNHLYFYWYRQILGQKVEFLVSFYNNEISEKSEIFDDQFSVERPDGSNFTLKIRSTKLEDSAMYFCASSDYGLAGFYEQYFGPGTRLTVT.